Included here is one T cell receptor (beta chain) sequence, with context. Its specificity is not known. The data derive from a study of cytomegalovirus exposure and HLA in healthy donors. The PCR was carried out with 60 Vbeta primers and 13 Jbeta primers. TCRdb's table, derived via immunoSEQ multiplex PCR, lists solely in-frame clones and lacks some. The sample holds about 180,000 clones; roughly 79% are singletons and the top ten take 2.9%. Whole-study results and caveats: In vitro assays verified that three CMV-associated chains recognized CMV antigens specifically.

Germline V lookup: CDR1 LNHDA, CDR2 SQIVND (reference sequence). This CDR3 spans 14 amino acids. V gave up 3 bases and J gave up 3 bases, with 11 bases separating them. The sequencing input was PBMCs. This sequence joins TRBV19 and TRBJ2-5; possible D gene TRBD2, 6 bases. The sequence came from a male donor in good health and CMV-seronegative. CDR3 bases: TGTGCCAGTAGTATTTTGTGGGGGGAAGAGACCCAGTACTTC. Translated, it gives CASSILWGEETQYF.